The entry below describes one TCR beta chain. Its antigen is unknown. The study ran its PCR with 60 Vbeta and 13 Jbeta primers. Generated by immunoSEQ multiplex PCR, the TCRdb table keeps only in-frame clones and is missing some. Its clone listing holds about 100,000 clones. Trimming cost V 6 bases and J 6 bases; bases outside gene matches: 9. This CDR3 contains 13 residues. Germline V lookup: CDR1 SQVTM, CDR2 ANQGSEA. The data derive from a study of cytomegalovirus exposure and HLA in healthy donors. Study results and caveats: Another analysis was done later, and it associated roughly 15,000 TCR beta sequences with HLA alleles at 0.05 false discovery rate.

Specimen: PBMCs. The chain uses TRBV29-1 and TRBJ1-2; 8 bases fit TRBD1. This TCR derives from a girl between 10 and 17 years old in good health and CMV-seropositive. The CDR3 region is CSVETGAGHGYTF. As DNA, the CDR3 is TGCAGCGTGGAGACAGGGGCTGGACATGGCTACACCTTC.